The rows below give T cell receptor beta chains drawn from one sample of a study of post-analysis software for immune sequencing data. TCRdb ran MiXCR on the PCR reads and lists one entry per CDR3 protein. Here the sample spans hundreds of thousands of distinct CDR3 sequences, roughly 29% being singletons. What was sequenced was blood. These receptor sequences come from a girl under 18 with multiple sclerosis. The CDR3 runs from the conserved cysteine through the conserved F or W. D genes are given only for firm matches. Rows give clone size only sometimes, using once, few, many, or a class for an expanded clone.

>TRBV11-2|.|.|TRBJ1-4
CASSLGQRLEKLFF
TGTGCCAGCAGCTTAGGACAGCGCCTTGAAAAACTGTTTTTT
>TRBV4-3|.|many|TRBJ2-1
CASSQVPALGGNEQFF
TGCGCCAGCAGCCAAGTCCCGGCCTTAGGAGGCAATGAGCAGTTCTTC
>TRBV6-6|.|few|TRBJ2-1
CASSYRRGESYNEQFF
TGTGCCAGCAGTTACAGGAGGGGAGAGTCCTACAATGAGCAGTTCTTC
>TRBV12-3/TRBV12-4|TRBD2|.|TRBJ2-1
CASSPTSGQYNEQFF
TGTGCCAGCAGTCCGACTAGCGGGCAATACAATGAGCAGTTCTTC
>TRBV28|TRBD1|.|TRBJ1-4
CASSPPYRGWNNEKLFF
TGTGCCAGCAGTCCACCTTACAGGGGGTGGAATAATGAAAAACTGTTTTTT
>TRBV14|.|few|TRBJ2-3
CASSQLGQSTDTQYF
TGTGCCAGCAGCCAACTCGGACAGAGCACAGATACGCAGTATTTT
>TRBV7-2|.|.|TRBJ1-5
CASSSGRTIQPQHF
TGTGCCAGCAGCTCTGGACGTACCATTCAGCCCCAGCATTTT
>TRBV4-2|TRBD2|.|TRBJ2-7
CASSQGLAGAGEQYF
TGTGCCAGCAGCCAGGGACTAGCGGGGGCGGGCGAGCAGTACTTC
>TRBV20-1|.|.|TRBJ2-1
CSAREAGDNGQFF
TGCAGTGCTAGGGAGGCGGGGGACAATGGGCAGTTCTTC
>TRBV7-2|.|many|TRBJ2-4
CASSLAPGGEAKNIQYF
TGTGCCAGCAGCTTAGCTCCGGGGGGCGAGGCCAAAAACATTCAGTACTTC
>TRBV24-1|.|.|TRBJ2-5
CATSDPGETQYF
TGTGCCACCAGTGATCCGGGGGAGACCCAGTACTTC
>TRBV20-1|TRBD1|many|TRBJ1-5
CSARDSTGSQPQHF
TGCAGTGCTAGAGATTCGACAGGGAGCCAGCCCCAGCATTTT
>TRBV3-1|TRBD2|few|TRBJ2-7
CASRLRAGSYEQYF
TGTGCCAGCAGACTAAGAGCGGGATCCTACGAGCAGTACTTC
>TRBV6-5|.|.|TRBJ1-6
CASNRDHSGSSPLHF
TGTGCCAGCAATCGGGACCACAGTGGGAGTTCACCCCTCCACTTT
>TRBV19|.|.|TRBJ2-2
CATGLANTGELFF
TGTGCCACAGGACTGGCGAACACCGGGGAGCTGTTTTTT
>TRBV29-1|.|few|TRBJ2-5
CSVGEGGWTQYF
TGCAGCGTTGGCGAGGGGGGGTGGACCCAGTACTTC
>TRBV6-5|TRBD1|.|TRBJ1-2
CASSQDREDDYGYTF
TGTGCCAGCAGCCAGGACAGGGAGGACGACTATGGCTACACCTTC
>TRBV15|TRBD1|many|TRBJ2-7
CATSIGTVSYEQYF
TGTGCCACCAGCATCGGGACAGTCTCCTACGAGCAGTACTTC
>TRBV10-3|.|many|TRBJ2-4
CAISEGLAKNIQYF
TGTGCCATCAGTGAGGGGCTAGCCAAAAACATTCAGTACTTC
>TRBV7-2|TRBD2|.|TRBJ2-7
CTSSSVAGVISAIYEQYF
TGTACCAGCAGTTCTGTAGCGGGAGTGATAAGTGCTATCTACGAGCAGTACTTC
>TRBV29-1|TRBD2|many|TRBJ2-7
CSVEDAGDYAPYEQYF
TGCAGCGTTGAAGATGCGGGGGACTACGCGCCCTACGAGCAGTACTTC
>TRBV12-3/TRBV12-4|.|.|TRBJ1-4
CASSFRVENEKLFF
TGTGCCAGCAGTTTTAGAGTGGAAAATGAAAAACTGTTTTTT
>TRBV20-1|TRBD1|few|TRBJ1-5
CSAPRGADQPQHF
TGCAGTGCTCCCAGGGGGGCAGATCAGCCCCAGCATTTT
>TRBV6-1|.|.|TRBJ1-2
CASRRGDGYTF
TGTGCCAGCAGGCGGGGGGATGGCTACACCTTC
>TRBV20-1|TRBD2|few|TRBJ2-3
CSARTSGRGTDTQYF
TGCAGTGCTAGAACAAGCGGGAGGGGGACAGATACGCAGTATTTT
>TRBV2|TRBD1|.|TRBJ1-1
CASRRDRGNTEAFF
TGTGCCAGCAGGAGGGACAGGGGGAACACTGAAGCTTTCTTT
>TRBV20-1|.|.|TRBJ2-3
CSASVSGDTQYF
TGCAGTGCTAGCGTGTCTGGGGATACGCAGTATTTT
>TRBV28|.|.|TRBJ1-2
CASSPATGSRLNGYTF
TGTGCCAGCAGTCCGGCCACAGGGTCGCGCTTGAATGGCTACACCTTC
>TRBV27|TRBD1|few|TRBJ2-1
CATDRARSSYNEQFF
TGTGCCACCGACAGGGCCAGGAGCTCCTACAATGAGCAGTTCTTC
>TRBV4-2|.|.|TRBJ2-5
CASSQALVGSQYF
TGTGCCAGCAGCCAAGCTCTCGTAGGATCCCAGTACTTC
>TRBV20-1|.|.|TRBJ1-5
CSATLGSGDQPQHF
TGCAGTGCTACCTTGGGCAGCGGCGATCAGCCCCAGCATTTT
>TRBV11-2|.|.|TRBJ2-1
CASSLAGRPGEQFF
TGTGCCAGCAGCTTAGCGGGTCGGCCGGGCGAGCAGTTCTTC
>TRBV28|.|.|TRBJ2-5
CASSPAETRYF
TGTGCCAGCAGTCCTGCAGAGACCCGGTACTTC